These 30 T cell receptor beta chains were sequenced from one sample in a study of blood T cells in healthy people across ages. A sample-barcoded 5' primer and a J-beta primer mix were used in a second PCR of roughly 7 to 11 cycles. TCRdb redid the calling of the 5' RACE reads with MiXCR, one entry per CDR3 protein. The sample has about 840,000 distinct CDR3 sequences, 25% to 30% seen once. Another study also made use of these data, one on T cells of mothers and their children.

Sequences were obtained from blood. Receptor source: a woman in her 40s in good health.

The rearrangement joins TRBV12-3 or TRBV12-4 to TRBJ2-1; no definite D call. With 4 bases removed from V and 10 bases from J, the gap between germline ends came to 8 bases. The CDR3 runs 11 residues. The CDR3 DNA is TGTGCCAGCAGTTCTAGTCACGAGCAGTTCTTC. It translates to CASSSSHEQFF.

This clonotype was detected only a few times. The rearrangement joins TRBV29-1 to TRBJ1-2; 9 bases line up with TRBD1. Germline values: CDR1 SQVTM, CDR2 ANQGSEA. Germline trimming cut 3 bases from V and 4 bases from J; bases unmatched to any gene: 6. CDR3 size: 14 residues. CDR3 amino acids: CSVDETGGTYGYTF. In nucleotides, the CDR3 is TGCAGCGTTGACGAGACAGGGGGTACCTATGGCTACACCTTC.

This clonotype appeared many times. This chain joins TRBV20-1 and TRBJ2-7; weak D call: TRBD2 (6 bases). This CDR3 is built from 13 residues. Germline values: CDR1 DFQATT, CDR2 SNEGSKA (reference sequence). V lost 7 bases and J lost 1, with 14 bases in between. The CDR3 DNA reads TGCAGTGTCGGGGGTTGGGGTTCCTACGAGCAGTACTTC. Encoded protein: CSVGGWGSYEQYF.

The chain is built from TRBV12-3 or TRBV12-4 and TRBJ2-7, with TRBD1 as a possible D gene (5 bases). The better agreement between TRBJ2-5 and the DNA end casts doubt on the J call. This CDR3 has 14 residues. CDR3 DNA sequence: TGTGCCAGCAGTTTCTCAGGGTTTTCAGAGACCCAGTACTTC. Translation: CASSFSGFSETQYF.

This rearrangement joins TRBV7-6 to TRBJ2-7, with D tentatively TRBD1 or TRBD2 (5 bases each). This CDR3 spans 14 amino acids. Trimming pared 4 bases from V and 5 bases from J, leaving 15 bases between. Germline V gene sequence: CDR1 SGHVS, CDR2 FNYEAQ. The DNA of the CDR3 is TGTGCCAGCAGCTCAAGGGACGGTGGTGACGAGCAGTACTTC. Protein sequence: CASSSRDGGDEQYF.

Worth noting for this clonotype: It may be a read error: a sequence one base away is much more abundant. This chain joins TRBV20-1 and TRBJ1-2; weak D call: TRBD1 (5 bases). The CDR3 has 14 residues. Germline V gene sequence: CDR1 DFQATT, CDR2 SNEGSKA (reference sequence). This chain's CDR3 is CSASRDRRNYSYTF. The DNA of the CDR3 is TGCAGTGCTAGTAGGGACCGGAGGAACTATAGCTACACCTTC.

The chain recombines TRBV29-1 with TRBJ1-2, with 11 positions matching TRBD1. The length of the CDR3 is 15 residues. After removal of 1 base from V and 3 bases from J, the junction contained 4 bases not matched to a gene. Germline CDR1 is SQVTM and CDR2 is ANQGSEA. This chain's CDR3 is CSVEAGQGVDYGYTF. Here the CDR3 DNA reads TGCAGCGTTGAAGCGGGACAGGGGGTTGACTATGGCTACACCTTC.

The V gene is TRBV6-5, the J gene TRBJ1-3; the match to TRBD1 covers 7 bases. Germline CDR1 MNHEY, CDR2 SVGAGI. Trimming at V came to 6 bases and at J to 2 bases, leaving 7 bases not matched to a gene. The CDR3 consists of 15 residues. In nucleotides, the CDR3 is TGTGCCAGCAGACGACAGGGATTCGCTGGAAACACCATATATTTT. It codes for CASRRQGFAGNTIYF.

There are a few counts of this clonotype. This may come from a read error, since a much larger clone is one base off. This chain uses TRBV29-1 with TRBJ2-4; 7 positions agree with TRBD1. The J call could be wrong; TRBJ2-7 is a better fit for the DNA end. Germline loops: CDR1 SQVTM, CDR2 ANQGSEA. The CDR3 runs to 14 residues. The CDR3, as DNA: TGCAGCGTTGCCCCGACAGGGACCCGCTACGAGCAGTACTTC. Encoded protein: CSVAPTGTRYEQYF.

This clonotype showed up many times. The chain links TRBV5-1 to TRBJ2-7; D is unresolved. Germline values: CDR1 SGHRS, CDR2 YFSETQ. The CDR3 spans 15 residues. V lost 1 base, J lost 3 bases, and 14 bases lay in between. For the CDR3, the DNA is TGCGCCAGCAGCTTGCGTACGATTGGGCACTACGAGCAGTACTTC. Translation: CASSLRTIGHYEQYF.

This clonotype came up a few times. The CDR3 spells CATSDLSGTGNTIYF. The DNA for the CDR3 is TGTGCCACCAGTGATTTGTCAGGGACTGGAAACACCATATATTTT. The chain couples TRBV24-1 to TRBJ1-3; tentative D call: TRBD1 (5 bases). Germline V gives CDR1 KGHDR, CDR2 SFDVKD. The germline V and J ends were trimmed by 0 bases and 2 bases, with 7 bases remaining between them. The CDR3 extends over 15 amino acids.

This clonotype was found many times. This sequence joins TRBV12-3 or TRBV12-4 and TRBJ2-7; D is unclear. Trimming removed 8 bases from V and 0 bases from J, with 11 bases in between. The CDR3 runs to 13 residues. The CDR3 protein is CASGKRSSYEQYF. CDR3 in DNA: TGTGCCAGCGGCAAGAGGAGCTCCTACGAGCAGTACTTC.

This clonotype was seen at least ten times. The V call is TRBV4-3, the J call TRBJ2-1; 12 nucleotides agree with TRBD2. Losses at the gene ends were 0 bases for V and 0 bases for J; bases not matched to a gene: 3. The CDR3 is made up of 18 amino acids. The germline V gene has CDR1 LGHNA and CDR2 YSLEER. The CDR3 loop is CASSQDTSGGLSYNEQFF. The CDR3 DNA reads as TGCGCCAGCAGCCAAGATACTAGCGGGGGGCTCTCCTACAATGAGCAGTTCTTC.

This clonotype was counted only a few times. The CDR3 reads CASRLRLRADGYTF. CDR3 nucleotide sequence: TGTGCCAGCAGACTTAGGCTACGGGCCGATGGCTACACCTTC. The chain carries TRBV6-2 or TRBV6-3 and TRBJ1-2; no definite D call. The germline gives CDR1 MNHEY, CDR2 SVGEGT. The CDR3 is made up of 14 amino acids. V shed 6 bases and J shed 6 bases, with 17 bases lying between them.

The sample holds a few counts of this clonotype. This chain connects TRBV28 to TRBJ2-7, with D perhaps assigned TRBD1 or TRBD2 (5 bases each). The CDR3 has 15 residues. Germline values: CDR1 MDHEN, CDR2 SYDVKM. Trimming shortened V by 7 bases and J by 2 bases, and 18 bases separated the two germline ends. The CDR3 spells CASNLAGTGTYEQYF. The DNA of the CDR3 is TGTGCCAGCAATCTTGCGGGTACAGGAACCTACGAGCAGTACTTC. The full variable domain, completed using reference TRBV28 and TRBJ2-7, is DVKVTQSSRYLVKRTGEKVFLECVQDMDHENMFWYRQDPGLGLRLIYFSYDVKMKEKGDIPEGYSVSREKKERFSLILESASTNQTSMYLCASNLAGTGTYEQYFGPGTRLTVT.

In its sample, this clonotype was seen many times. The V gene is TRBV15, the J gene TRBJ2-7, with 11 bases matching TRBD2. Germline CDR1 reads LNHNV; CDR2 reads YYDKDF (reference sequence). Trimming removed 1 base from V and 2 bases from J; junction bases left unmatched: 4. There are 16 residues in the CDR3. Here the CDR3 reads CATSRAGTSGTYEQYF. The DNA for the CDR3 is TGTGCCACCAGCAGAGCGGGGACTAGCGGTACCTACGAGCAGTACTTC.

This rearrangement joins TRBV7-2 to TRBJ2-1; D unresolved. V was clipped by 3 bases and J by 8 bases, with 20 bases between them. Germline V CDR1 and CDR2: SGHTA, FQGNSA. The CDR3 has 16 residues. CDR3 in DNA: TGTGCCAGCAGCTTTGGGCCTTCCGGAAGGGTCTATGAGCAGTTCTTC. Its translation: CASSFGPSGRVYEQFF.

This clonotype was counted only a few times. The J gene is TRBJ1-1, the V gene TRBV4-1; a weak D match, TRBD1 (6 bases). CDR1 and CDR2 (germline): MGHRA, YSYEKL. V lost 3 bases and J lost 6, with 11 bases in between. The CDR3 is 13 amino acids. The CDR3 loop reads CASSHYTGSEAFF. DNA for the CDR3: TGCGCCAGCAGCCATTATACAGGGTCTGAAGCTTTCTTT.

Note on this clonotype: One base away lies a much larger clone, so this may be a sequencing read error. The CDR3 DNA follows: TGCGCCAGCAGCTCCACATTAGGGGGGAATGAGCAGTACTTC. Protein sequence: CASSSTLGGNEQYF. This sequence joins TRBV5-1 and TRBJ2-5; either TRBD1 or TRBD2 may fit D (6 bases each). Germline CDR1 is SGHRS and CDR2 is YFSETQ. The CDR3 extends over 14 amino acids. Trimming stripped 3 bases from V and 11 bases from J, with 20 bases between. Together with reference TRBV5-1 and TRBJ2-5, the CDR3 gives the full variable domain: KAGVTQTPRYLIKTRGQQVTLSCSPISGHRSVSWYQQTPGQGLQFLFEYFSETQRNKGNFPGRFSGRQFSNSRSEMNVSTLELGDSALYLCASSSTLGGNEQYFGPGTRLLVL.

This clonotype was seen repeatedly, ten times or more. This rearrangement joins TRBV29-1 to TRBJ2-7, with D uncertain. Germline assignment: CDR1 SQVTM and CDR2 ANQGSEA. The CDR3 runs to 13 residues. Trimming shortened V by 5 bases and J by 2 bases, and 13 bases separated the two germline ends. CDR3 sequence reads: CSVYLASPYEQYF. In DNA form, the CDR3 reads TGCAGCGTTTATCTCGCTTCCCCCTACGAGCAGTACTTC.

Notes on this clonotype: A read error may explain this, as a much larger clone is one base away. The CDR3, as DNA: TGCAGTGCTCCCCGAGAGAGGGGGTGCTACGAGCAGTACTTC. Its protein is CSAPRERGCYEQYF. V gene TRBV20-1 combines with J gene TRBJ2-5; tentatively, D is TRBD1 (6 bases). TRBJ2-7 explains the end of the DNA better; the J call may be wrong. The CDR3 extends over 14 amino acids. CDR1 and CDR2 from the germline V gene are DFQATT and SNEGSKA (reference sequence).

This clonotype occurred many times. The rearrangement joins TRBV18 to TRBJ2-1, with 7 bases matching TRBD1. The germline V gene has CDR1 KGHSH and CDR2 LQKENI. CDR3 length equals 15 residues. V lost 0 bases and J lost 5; bases outside the gene matches: 4. This chain's CDR3 is CASSPPGQINNEQFF. In DNA, the CDR3 is TGTGCCAGCTCACCACCGGGACAGATTAACAATGAGCAGTTCTTC. The entire variable domain, with the rest obtained from reference TRBV18 and TRBJ2-1, is as follows: NAGVMQNPRHLVRRRGQEARLRCSPMKGHSHVYWYRQLPEEGLKFMVYLQKENIIDESGMPKERFSAEFPKEGPSILRIQQVVRGDSAAYFCASSPPGQINNEQFFGPGTRLTVL.

The CDR3 nucleotides read TGTGCCAGCAGTTTCGAGGGGACAACTAATGAAAAACTGTTTTTT. It translates to CASSFEGTTNEKLFF. V is TRBV27 and J is TRBJ1-4; the D gene is possibly TRBD1 (5 bases). This CDR3 comprises 15 residues. Germline V lookup: CDR1 MNHEY, CDR2 SMNVEV (reference sequence). V was trimmed by 3 bases and J by 0 bases, leaving 8 bases between them.

V usage is TRBV20-1 and J usage is TRBJ2-1; D gene ambiguous. Trimming cost V 6 bases and J 1 base, with 13 bases left between them. There are 14 residues in the CDR3. The germline CDR1 and CDR2 sequences are DFQATT and SNEGSKA (reference sequence). The CDR3 DNA follows: TGCAGTGCGACTCCGCAGATATCCTACAATGAGCAGTTCTTC. Its protein product is CSATPQISYNEQFF.

This clonotype showed up many times. The genes are TRBV6-5 and TRBJ1-1; 10 nucleotides agree with TRBD1. V was pared by 6 bases and J by 4 bases, with 5 bases of the junction left unmatched. The CDR3 spans 14 residues. Looked up from germline, CDR1 is MNHEY and CDR2 is SVGAGI. The CDR3 DNA reads TGTGCCAGCAGCCGGACAGGGGGGGGCACTGAAGCTTTCTTT. Translation: CASSRTGGGTEAFF.

The chain has TRBV12-3 or TRBV12-4 and TRBJ1-6; tentative D call: TRBD1 (6 bases). Trimming took off 5 bases at V and 4 bases at J, with 12 bases between the two ends. The CDR3 has 15 amino acids. The CDR3 bases are TGTGCCAGCAGTGATCGGACAGCGTATAATTCACCCCTCCACTTT. It specifies CASSDRTAYNSPLHF.

The V and J genes are TRBV7-2 and TRBJ1-2; maybe TRBD1 (5 bases). CDR1 and CDR2 (germline): SGHTA, FQGNSA. The CDR3 is made up of 15 amino acids. V was clipped by 0 bases and J by 4 bases, with 12 bases between them. In DNA, the CDR3 is TGTGCCAGCAGCTTAGCTAGGGGACGGTTCTATGGCTACACCTTC. Translation gives CASSLARGRFYGYTF.

For the CDR3, the DNA is TGTGCCAGCAGTTTAGCGGGGGGGAACGAAGAGACCCAGTACTTC. Its translation is CASSLAGGNEETQYF. The chain has TRBV12-3 or TRBV12-4 and TRBJ2-5, with 7 bases that match TRBD2. V shed 0 bases and J 3 bases; nucleotides not matched to a gene: 4. The CDR3 length is 15 residues.

The chain carries TRBV7-2 and TRBJ2-7, with D perhaps matching TRBD1 or TRBD2 (5 bases each). The CDR3 is 14 amino acids. The V gene's germline CDR1 is SGHTA and CDR2 FQGNSA. V lost 4 bases and J lost 3, with 13 bases in between. The CDR3 sequence is CASSSTGTGYEQYF. The CDR3 DNA sequence: TGTGCCAGCAGCTCCACCGGGACGGGCTACGAGCAGTACTTC.

There are a few counts of this clonotype. At one boundary the junction diverges from the germline segment, which might be a read error. The chain couples TRBV5-5 to TRBJ2-1; 8 bases line up with TRBD1. In germline, CDR1 is SGHKS, CDR2 YYEKEE (reference sequence). This CDR3 spans 15 amino acids. The CDR3 here is CASSLGQGAYNERFF. The CDR3 nucleotides are TGTGCCAGCAGTTTGGGGCAGGGGGCCTACAATGAGCGGTTCTTC. Supplemented by reference TRBV5-5 and TRBJ2-1, the full variable domain reads DAGVTQSPTHLIKTRGQQVTLRCSPISGHKSVSWYQQVLGQGPQFIFQYYEKEERGRGNFPDRFSARQFPNYSSELNVNALLLGDSALYLCASSLGQGAYNERFFGPGTRLTVL.